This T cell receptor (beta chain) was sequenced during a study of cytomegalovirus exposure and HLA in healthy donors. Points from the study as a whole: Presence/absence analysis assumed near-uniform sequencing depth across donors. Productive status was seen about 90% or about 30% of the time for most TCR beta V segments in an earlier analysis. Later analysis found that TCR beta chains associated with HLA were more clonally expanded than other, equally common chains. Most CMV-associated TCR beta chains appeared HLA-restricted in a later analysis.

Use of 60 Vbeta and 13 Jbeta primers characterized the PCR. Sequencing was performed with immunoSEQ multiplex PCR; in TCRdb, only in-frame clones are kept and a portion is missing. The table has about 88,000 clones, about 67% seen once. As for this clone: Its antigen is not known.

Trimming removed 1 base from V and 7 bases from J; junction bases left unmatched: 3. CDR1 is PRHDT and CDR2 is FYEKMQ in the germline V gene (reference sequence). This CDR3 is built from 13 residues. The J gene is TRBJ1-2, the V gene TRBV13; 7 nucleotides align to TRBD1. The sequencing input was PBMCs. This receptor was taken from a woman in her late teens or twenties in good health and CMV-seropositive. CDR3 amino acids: CASSLAGGSGYTF. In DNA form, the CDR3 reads TGTGCCAGCAGCTTAGCAGGGGGTTCTGGCTACACCTTC.